The next 25 T cell receptor beta chains were all read from a single sample in a study of blood T cell repertoires in COVID-19. This table comes from immunoSEQ multiplex PCR, and its TCRdb copy is limited to in-frame clones, with some not included. The data show about 230,000 clones, around 78% seen once. The sample comprised peripheral blood. These receptors originate from a woman aged 70-85 years with active or convalescent COVID-19.

This clone was detected only once. The V call is TRBV19, the J call TRBJ2-2; 9 bases match TRBD1. The CDR3 extends over 16 amino acids. Germline V gene sequence: CDR1 LNHDA, CDR2 SQIVND (reference sequence). After removal of 9 bases from V and 5 bases from J, the junction contained 13 bases not matched to a gene. CDR3 in amino acids: CASRDRVASGTGELFF. The CDR3 DNA sequence: TGTGCCAGCCGGGACAGGGTCGCATCCGGAACCGGGGAGCTGTTTTTT.

The J gene is TRBJ2-7, the V gene TRBV5-1; 9 positions match TRBD2. Trimming cost V 0 bases and J 0 bases; bases outside gene matches: 7. The germline gives CDR1 SGHRS, CDR2 YFSETQ. This CDR3 spans 17 amino acids. The CDR3 DNA sequence: TGCGCCAGCAGCTTGGGGTCGACTAGCGGAAGCTCCTACGAGCAGTACTTC. Protein: CASSLGSTSGSSYEQYF.

This clone occurred once. The chain uses TRBV19 and TRBJ2-7, with 11 bases identical to TRBD1. Germline V gives CDR1 LNHDA, CDR2 SQIVND (reference sequence). V lost 0 bases and J lost 3; bases outside the gene matches: 10. CDR3 length equals 18 residues. The DNA of the CDR3 is TGTGCCAGTAGTATAGAGGGAGGACAGGGGGCCCTCGGCTACGAGCAGTACTTC. This encodes CASSIEGGQGALGYEQYF.

The V call is TRBV7-3, the J call TRBJ2-5, with TRBD2 as a possible D gene (6 bases). V was cut by 3 bases and J by 1 base, with 9 bases left in between. This CDR3 is 14 amino acids long. From germline, CDR1 is SGHTA and CDR2 FQGTGA. In DNA form, the CDR3 reads TGTGCCAGCAGCTTCGGGGGAACCCAAGAGACCCAGTACTTC. Its translation: CASSFGGTQETQYF.

The chain is built from TRBV6-6 and TRBJ1-1; no definite D call. Between the trimmed V and J ends, which lost 0 bases and 7 bases, there was a span of 9 bases. The germline CDR1 and CDR2 sequences are MNHNY and SVGAGI (reference sequence). CDR3 length: 13 amino acids. The CDR3 sequence: CASSYSNGYEAFF. The CDR3 DNA reads TGTGCCAGCAGTTACTCGAACGGGTATGAAGCTTTCTTT.

V usage is TRBV4-1 and J usage is TRBJ2-3; TRBD2 matches 7 bases. V lost 1 base to trimming and J lost 6 bases; unmatched junction nucleotides: 10. CDR1 is MGHRA, CDR2 YSYEKL, per germline. The CDR3 length is 16 residues. In nucleotides, the CDR3 is TGCGCCAGCAGCCAAGTAAGGAGACTAGCAGAGGATACGCAGTATTTT. As protein: CASSQVRRLAEDTQYF.

This clone appeared a single time. The chain uses TRBV5-6 and TRBJ2-5; the match to TRBD2 covers 7 bases. Trimming at V came to 4 bases and at J to 6 bases, leaving 21 bases not matched to a gene. Germline CDR1 and CDR2: SGHDT and YYEEEE. The CDR3 loop spans 18 amino acids. This CDR3 reads CASSGLGGRARSSKTQYF. The CDR3 DNA is TGTGCCAGCAGCGGACTTGGCGGGAGAGCCAGGAGTTCGAAGACCCAGTACTTC.

The rearrangement joins TRBV5-1 to TRBJ2-7; tentatively, D is TRBD2 (6 bases). The germline V and J ends were trimmed by 0 bases and 0 bases, with 13 bases remaining between them. This CDR3 comprises 16 residues. Germline CDR1 SGHRS, CDR2 YFSETQ. The DNA for the CDR3 is TGCGCCAGCAGCTTGGAGGTAGCGGAGAACTCCTACGAGCAGTACTTC. It is translated as CASSLEVAENSYEQYF. Using reference TRBV5-1 and TRBJ2-7 for the parts outside the CDR3, the full variable domain is KAGVTQTPRYLIKTRGQQVTLSCSPISGHRSVSWYQQTPGQGLQFLFEYFSETQRNKGNFPGRFSGRQFSNSRSEMNVSTLELGDSALYLCASSLEVAENSYEQYFGPGTRLTVT.

This clone was recorded only once. This chain uses TRBV18 with TRBJ2-1, with a possible D match to TRBD2 (5 bases). The germline V gene has CDR1 KGHSH and CDR2 LQKENI. This CDR3 is built from 15 residues. V shed 3 bases and J shed 9 bases, with 18 bases lying between them. CDR3 residues: CASSPPGTLVGEQFF. DNA for the CDR3: TGTGCCAGCTCACCTCCGGGAACCCTGGTGGGTGAGCAGTTCTTC.

V usage is TRBV6-5 and J usage is TRBJ2-7; tentatively, D is TRBD1 (7 bases). The CDR3 runs 16 residues. Looked up from germline, CDR1 is MNHEY and CDR2 is SVGAGI. The V end lost 4 bases, the J end lost 4 bases, and 20 bases lay between the germline ends. In DNA form, the CDR3 reads TGTGCCAGCAGTTGGAGGACAGGCCGGGGGAGGTACGAGCAGTACTTC. This encodes CASSWRTGRGRYEQYF.

In DNA form, the CDR3 reads TGTGCCAGCAGTTACGCAGACACTGAAGCTTTCTTT. Encoded protein: CASSYADTEAFF. This rearrangement joins TRBV6-2 or TRBV6-3 to TRBJ1-1; unclear D gene. This CDR3 spans 12 amino acids. Germline V gene lookup returns CDR1 MNHEY and CDR2 SVGEGT. The germline V and J ends were trimmed by 2 bases and 3 bases, with 4 bases remaining between them.

This clone was detected only a few times. The chain combines TRBV15 with TRBJ1-2, with D possibly being TRBD1 (5 bases). CDR3 length: 14 residues. Germline lookup yields CDR1 LNHNV and CDR2 YYDKDF (reference sequence). Trimming removed 0 bases from V and 7 bases from J, with 12 bases in between. The CDR3 sequence is CATSRDRQHGGYTF. CDR3 nucleotides: TGTGCCACCAGCAGAGATCGACAGCACGGTGGCTACACCTTC.

The rearrangement links TRBV3-1 (or the pseudogene TRBV3-2) to TRBJ2-5; 9 bases are shared with TRBD2. CDR1 LGHDT and CDR2 YNNKEL come from the germline V gene (reference sequence). The CDR3 is 15 residues long. Trimming cost V 0 bases and J 3 bases; bases outside gene matches: 2. The CDR3, as DNA: TGTGCCAGCAGCCAAGAGGGACTAGCAGAAGAGACCCAGTACTTC. It specifies CASSQEGLAEETQYF.

This chain links TRBV3-1 (or the pseudogene TRBV3-2) with TRBJ2-3; weak D call: TRBD2 (6 bases). The V gene's germline CDR1 is LGHDT and CDR2 YNNKEL (reference sequence). Trimming pared 3 bases from V and 4 bases from J, leaving 14 bases between. This CDR3 has 15 residues. CDR3 sequence reads: CASSHLGDFSDTQYF. In nucleotides, the CDR3 is TGTGCCAGCAGCCACCTAGGGGACTTCTCAGATACGCAGTATTTT.

This clone was counted a few times. This rearrangement joins TRBV19 to TRBJ1-6; 7 bases match TRBD1. Germline V lookup: CDR1 LNHDA, CDR2 SQIVND (reference sequence). V lost 5 bases and J lost 5; bases outside the gene matches: 6. The CDR3 runs 15 residues. The CDR3 DNA follows: TGTGCCAGTAGTTACCGACAGGGCCATAATTCACCCCTCCACTTT. This codes for CASSYRQGHNSPLHF.

The chain recombines TRBV19 with TRBJ2-3; TRBD2 matches at 9 bases. The CDR3 spans 15 residues. V lost 5 bases and J lost 2; bases outside the gene matches: 5. From germline, CDR1 is LNHDA and CDR2 SQIVND (reference sequence). The CDR3 sequence: CASSSLAGTTDTQYF. The DNA of the CDR3 is TGTGCCAGTAGTTCCCTAGCGGGGACCACAGATACGCAGTATTTT.

This clone has more than one count but fewer than ten. V and J are TRBV2 and TRBJ1-4, with TRBD1 as a possible D gene (6 bases). The germline V and J ends were trimmed by 4 bases and 8 bases, with 20 bases remaining between them. Germline V CDR1 and CDR2: SNHLY, FYNNEI. The length of the CDR3 is 16 residues. CDR3 amino acids: CASSARTGTTGEKLFF. CDR3 bases: TGTGCCAGCAGTGCAAGGACCGGGACAACGGGCGAAAAACTGTTTTTT.

The CDR3 DNA is TGCGCCAGCAGCCAAGACAGGGTTAAGGACTATGGCTACACCTTC. Translating it yields CASSQDRVKDYGYTF. This chain joins TRBV4-3 and TRBJ1-2; weak D call: TRBD1 (5 bases). V was shortened by 0 bases and J by 3 bases, with 11 bases between the two germline ends. Germline V gene data show CDR1 as LGHNA and CDR2 as YSLEER. This CDR3 is built from 15 residues.

The V and J genes are TRBV12-3 or TRBV12-4 and TRBJ1-5; 9 bases are a match to TRBD1. With V trimmed by 5 bases and J by 5 bases, 1 base remained unmatched. The CDR3 length is 13 residues. The CDR3 coding sequence is TGTGCCAGCAGTGGGACAGGGCATCAGCCCCAGCATTTT. It specifies CASSGTGHQPQHF.

V usage is TRBV4-2 and J usage is TRBJ1-6; unclear D gene. V lost 2 bases, J lost 0 bases, and 5 bases lay in between. The germline V gene encodes CDR1 LGHNA and CDR2 YNFKEQ. The CDR3 is 15 residues long. CDR3 in amino acids: CASSQLHSYNSPLHF. The CDR3 nucleotides are TGTGCCAGCAGCCAATTACACTCCTATAATTCACCCCTCCACTTT.

This rearrangement joins TRBV9 to TRBJ1-5; a weak D match, TRBD1 (6 bases). V lost 4 bases to trimming and J lost 3 bases, with 14 bases between them. The CDR3 is 15 amino acids. Germline loops: CDR1 SGDLS, CDR2 YYNGEE. The CDR3 DNA reads TGTGCCAGCAGCCCGGGGCAGGGGATCAATCAGCCCCAGCATTTT. Its protein is CASSPGQGINQPQHF.

The V call is TRBV29-1, the J call TRBJ1-4; D is uncertain. Trimming shortened V by 8 bases and J by 0 bases, and 10 bases separated the two germline ends. Germline V gives CDR1 SQVTM, CDR2 ANQGSEA. CDR3 length: 13 amino acids. The chain's CDR3 is CSTLVATNEKLFF. The CDR3 DNA reads as TGCAGCACTTTGGTAGCAACTAATGAAAAACTGTTTTTT.

Concerning this clone itself: At one end the junction does not follow the germline gene, possibly because of a read error. This chain uses TRBV15 with TRBJ2-7; 9 bases are a match to TRBD1. CDR1 LNHNV and CDR2 YYDKDF come from the germline V gene (reference sequence). The CDR3 is made up of 15 amino acids. The CDR3 region has the DNA TGTGCCACCAGCCGAGACAGGGGGGCCTTCTACGAGCAGTACTTC. Protein product: CATSRDRGAFYEQYF.

V and J are TRBV7-9 and TRBJ2-2; 9 nucleotides line up with TRBD1. The ends lost 6 bases at V and 12 bases at J; junction bases unmatched: 5. Germline values: CDR1 SEHNR, CDR2 FQNEAQ (reference sequence). This CDR3 region has 12 residues. The CDR3 nucleotides are TGTGCCAGCAGAGACGGGACAGGGAAGCTGTTTTTT. Its translation: CASRDGTGKLFF.

The genes are TRBV6-5 and TRBJ1-5; 9 nucleotides agree with TRBD1. This CDR3 is 14 amino acids long. The trim removed 7 bases at V and 6 bases at J, leaving 7 bases unmatched. In germline, CDR1 is MNHEY, CDR2 SVGAGI. CDR3 in amino acids: CASMGQGQVQPQHF. The CDR3 nucleotides read TGTGCCAGCATGGGACAGGGTCAGGTTCAGCCCCAGCATTTT.